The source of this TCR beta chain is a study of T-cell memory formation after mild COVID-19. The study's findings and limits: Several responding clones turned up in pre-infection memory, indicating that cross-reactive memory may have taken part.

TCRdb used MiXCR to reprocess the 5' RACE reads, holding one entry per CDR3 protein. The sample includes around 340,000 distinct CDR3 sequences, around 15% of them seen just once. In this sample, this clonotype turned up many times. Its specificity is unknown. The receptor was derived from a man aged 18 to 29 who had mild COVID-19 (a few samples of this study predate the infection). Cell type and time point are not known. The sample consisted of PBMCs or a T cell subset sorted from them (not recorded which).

The CDR3 loop is CASSPDSYGYTF. In DNA form, the CDR3 reads TGTGCCAGCTCACCGGACAGCTATGGCTACACCTTC. The chain uses TRBV18 and TRBJ1-2; weak D call: TRBD1 (6 bases). V lost 3 bases and J lost 4, with 6 bases in between. The CDR3 contains 12 residues. Per germline, CDR1 KGHSH and CDR2 LQKENI.